This T cell receptor beta chain emerged from a study of blood T cell repertoires in COVID-19. Study background: The study drew acute and convalescent COVID-19 samples from the United States, Italy and Spain. T cells, B-cell-depleted T cells, or PBMCs provided the cDNA or gDNA that served as material.

As handled by the study authors: Researchers report that nucleated cell counts were estimated from reference gene primer amplification. TCRdb keeps only in-frame clones here, not all; method: immunoSEQ multiplex PCR. D and trimming were read from the DNA, whereas the V and J calls and clone size are those reported in that table. The sample lists fewer than 120,000 clones, roughly four fifths occurring once. The sample comprised peripheral blood. The TCR originated in a woman aged 55-70 years with acute or convalescent COVID-19.

In DNA form, the CDR3 reads TGTGCCATAAAAGCGGGGGGGCTGGCAGATACGCAGTATTTT. Its translation: CAIKAGGLADTQYF. The gene calls are TRBV6-5 and TRBJ2-3, with 10 positions matching TRBD2. Germline values: CDR1 MNHEY, CDR2 SVGAGI. This CDR3 comprises 14 residues. V lost 10 bases and J lost 4; bases outside the gene matches: 8.